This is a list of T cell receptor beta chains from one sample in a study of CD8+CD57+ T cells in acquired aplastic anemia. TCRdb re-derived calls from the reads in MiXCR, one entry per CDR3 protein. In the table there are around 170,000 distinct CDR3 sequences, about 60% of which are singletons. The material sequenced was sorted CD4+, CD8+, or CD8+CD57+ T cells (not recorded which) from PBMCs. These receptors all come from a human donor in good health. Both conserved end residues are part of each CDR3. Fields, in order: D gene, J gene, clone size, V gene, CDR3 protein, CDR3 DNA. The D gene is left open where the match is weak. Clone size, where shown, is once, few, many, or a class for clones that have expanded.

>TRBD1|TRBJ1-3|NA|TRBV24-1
CATRDRVDTIYF
TGTGCCACCAGGGACAGGGTGGACACCATATATTTT
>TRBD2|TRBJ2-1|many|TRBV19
CASSLLAAYNEQFF
TGTGCCAGTAGTCTGCTAGCGGCTTACAATGAGCAGTTCTTC
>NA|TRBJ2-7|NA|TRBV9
CASSPYNGEQYF
TGTGCCAGCAGCCCGTACAATGGGGAGCAGTACTTC
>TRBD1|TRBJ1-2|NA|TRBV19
CASSSSGQGARGYTF
TGTGCCAGTAGTTCGAGCGGACAGGGGGCTCGCGGCTACACCTTC
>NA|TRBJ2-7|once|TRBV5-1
CASSPGTHLTYEQYF
TGCGCCAGCAGCCCCGGGACGCACCTTACCTACGAGCAGTACTTC
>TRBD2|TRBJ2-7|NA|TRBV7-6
CASSLVGKDGGEQYF
TGTGCCAGCAGCTTAGTTGGGAAAGACGGGGGGGAGCAGTACTTC
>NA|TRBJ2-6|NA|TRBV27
CASSLYPPISGANVLTF
TGTGCCAGCAGTTTATATCCACCGATCTCTGGGGCCAACGTCCTGACTTTC
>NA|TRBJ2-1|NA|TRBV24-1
CATSDFTVSSYNEQFF
TGTGCCACCAGTGATTTTACTGTAAGCTCCTACAATGAGCAGTTCTTC
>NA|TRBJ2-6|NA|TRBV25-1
CASSDLRGTPDSGANVLTF
TGTGCCAGCAGTGATTTACGGGGTACTCCCGACTCTGGGGCCAACGTCCTGACTTTC
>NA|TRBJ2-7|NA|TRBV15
CATSGTGTSLINEQYF
TGTGCCACCAGCGGGACAGGGACTAGCCTAATCAACGAGCAGTACTTC
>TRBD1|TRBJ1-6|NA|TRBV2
CASTYGQGVSPLHF
TGTGCCAGCACTTACGGACAGGGGGTCTCACCCCTCCACTTT
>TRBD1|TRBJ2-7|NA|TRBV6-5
CASSYYRGNYEQYF
TGTGCCAGCAGTTACTACAGGGGAAACTACGAGCAGTACTTC
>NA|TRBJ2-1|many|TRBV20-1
CSARDWQGNYEQFF
TGCAGTGCTAGAGATTGGCAGGGAAACTATGAGCAGTTCTTC
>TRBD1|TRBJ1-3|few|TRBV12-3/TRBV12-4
CADRAPIPGNTIYF
TGTGCAGACAGGGCGCCAATTCCTGGAAACACCATATATTTT
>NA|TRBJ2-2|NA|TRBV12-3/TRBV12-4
CASRPLDPGELFF
TGTGCCAGCAGACCACTAGATCCCGGGGAGCTGTTTTTT
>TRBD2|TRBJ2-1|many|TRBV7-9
CASSLDPSGSYNEQFF
TGTGCCAGCAGCTTAGATCCTAGCGGATCCTACAATGAGCAGTTCTTC
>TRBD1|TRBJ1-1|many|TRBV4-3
CASSQDRDRNTEAFF
TGCGCCAGCAGCCAAGATCGGGACAGGAACACTGAAGCTTTCTTT
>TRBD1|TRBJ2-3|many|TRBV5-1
CASSLIAGGSTDTQYF
TGCGCCAGCAGCCTTATCGCAGGGGGTAGCACAGATACGCAGTATTTT
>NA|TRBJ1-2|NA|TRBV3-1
CASSPGHADYGYTF
TGTGCCAGCAGCCCAGGACATGCGGACTATGGCTACACCTTC
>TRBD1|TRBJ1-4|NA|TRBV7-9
CASRPSFNTGGASEKLFF
TGTGCCAGCAGACCCAGCTTTAACACAGGGGGCGCGAGTGAAAAACTGTTTTTT
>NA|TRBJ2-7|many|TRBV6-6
CASRGGLYEQYF
TGTGCCAGCAGGGGGGGCCTCTACGAGCAGTACTTC
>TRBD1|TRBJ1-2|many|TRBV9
CASSGLDRGYTF
TGTGCCAGCAGCGGACTGGACAGGGGCTACACCTTC
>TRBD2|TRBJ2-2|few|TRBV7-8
CASSLPQRGNTGELFF
TGTGCCAGCAGCTTACCTCAGCGGGGGAACACCGGGGAGCTGTTTTTT
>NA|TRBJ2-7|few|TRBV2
CASSEGQVGRYEQYF
TGTGCCAGCAGTGAAGGGCAGGTGGGACGTTACGAGCAGTACTTC
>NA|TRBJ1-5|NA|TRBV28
CASSLLRDPDTPQHF
TGTGCCAGCAGTTTATTGAGGGACCCCGATACGCCCCAGCATTTT
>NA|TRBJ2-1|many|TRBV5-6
CASSLGQAYEQFF
TGTGCCAGCAGCTTGGGACAGGCTTATGAGCAGTTCTTC
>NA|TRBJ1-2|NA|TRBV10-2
CATSGGITNYGYTF
TGCGCCACCTCAGGAGGCATTACGAACTATGGCTACACCTTC
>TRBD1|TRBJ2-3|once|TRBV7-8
CASSSGTGLKTDTQYF
TGTGCCAGCAGCTCCGGGACAGGGCTGAAAACAGATACGCAGTATTTT
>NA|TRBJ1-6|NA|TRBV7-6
CASSRGPPNSPLHF
TGTGCCAGCAGCCGGGGGCCTCCTAATTCACCCCTCCACTTT
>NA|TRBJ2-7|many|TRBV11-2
CASSLDRDRSSYEQYF
TGTGCCAGCAGCCTCGACCGGGACCGCAGCTCCTACGAGCAGTACTTC
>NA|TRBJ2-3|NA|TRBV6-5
CASSSGGTTDTQYF
TGTGCCAGCAGTTCGGGCGGGACCACAGATACGCAGTATTTT
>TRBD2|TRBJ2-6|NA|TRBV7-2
CASSLQAGVLSGANVLTF
TGTGCCAGCAGCTTACAAGCGGGAGTACTCTCTGGGGCCAACGTCCTGACTTTC
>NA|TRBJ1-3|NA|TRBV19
CASSKWRNTIYF
TGTGCCAGTAGTAAGTGGAGAAACACCATATATTTT
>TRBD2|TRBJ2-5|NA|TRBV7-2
CASSATSGRETQYF
TGTGCCAGCAGCGCGACTAGCGGGAGAGAGACCCAGTACTTC
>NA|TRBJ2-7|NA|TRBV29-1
CSVVAQGYEQYF
TGCAGCGTTGTGGCGCAGGGCTACGAGCAGTACTTC
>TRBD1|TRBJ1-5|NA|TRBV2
CASSETGGSQPSHF
TGTGCCAGCAGTGAAACAGGGGGCTCTCAGCCCTCGCACTTT
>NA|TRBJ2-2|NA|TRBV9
CASTNLDRSRGTGELFF
TGTGCCAGCACCAATCTAGACAGGTCTCGGGGCACCGGGGAGCTGTTTTTT
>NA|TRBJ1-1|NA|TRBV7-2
CASSLYSLNTEAFF
TGTGCCAGCAGCTTATACAGTTTGAACACTGAAGCTTTCTTT
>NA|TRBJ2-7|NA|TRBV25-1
CASSKQGEQYF
TGTGCCAGCAGTAAACAGGGCGAGCAGTACTTC
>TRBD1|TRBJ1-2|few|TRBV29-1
CSVDPQGARGYTF
TGCAGCGTTGATCCACAGGGGGCTCGAGGCTACACCTTC
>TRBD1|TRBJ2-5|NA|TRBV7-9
CASSLGQGKETQYF
TGTGCCAGCAGCCTGGGACAGGGTAAAGAGACCCAGTACTTC
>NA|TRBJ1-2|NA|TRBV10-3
CATSRSSTYGYTF
TGTGCCACCTCGAGAAGCTCAACATATGGCTACACCTTC